The 23 T cell receptor beta chains reported below all come from one sample, sequenced in a study of metastatic and nonmetastatic thyroid tumors. Thyroid surgery took place with no prior treatment in any patient. MiXCR was used by TCRdb to re-call the PCR reads. Among approximately 40,000 clones listed, more than 20% were seen once. The sample was blood. The receptor source for this set is a female donor with papillary thyroid cancer or a benign thyroid nodule (not recorded which). Some clones in this sample may be carry-over from other donors' samples.

On this clone: Since a much larger clone is just one base distant, this may be a read error. No conserved phenylalanine or tryptophan is present at the end of the CDR3, so a read error is the likely explanation. CDR3 residues: CASCLVGSPLHS. The CDR3 nucleotides are TGTGCCAGCTGCCTGGTGGGTTCACCCCTCCACTCT. The chain uses TRBV6-2 or TRBV6-3 and TRBJ1-6; the D is unclear. Germline CDR1 and CDR2: MNHEY and SVGEGT. The V gene lost 8 bases and the J gene lost 9 bases, with 11 bases spanning the gap. The CDR3 consists of 12 residues.

At least ten counts were recorded for this clone. The J gene is TRBJ2-4, the V gene TRBV20-1; 13 nucleotides align to TRBD2. CDR3 size: 18 residues. Trimming cost V 3 bases and J 0 bases; bases outside gene matches: 8. Germline lookup yields CDR1 DFQATT and CDR2 SNEGSKA (reference sequence). CDR3 sequence (DNA): TGCAGTGCTAGCCTGGGACTAGCGGGGATCGGAGCCAAAAACATTCAGTACTTC. Its translation is CSASLGLAGIGAKNIQYF.

This clone was detected many times. V usage is TRBV11-3 and J usage is TRBJ1-1; D remains unclear. V gave up 3 bases and J gave up 6 bases, with 8 bases separating them. The germline V gene encodes CDR1 SGHNT and CDR2 YENEEA. The CDR3 has 12 amino acids. CDR3 nucleotide sequence: TGTGCCAGCAGCTTTCAGACATCTGAAGCTTTCTTT. Its translation is CASSFQTSEAFF.

Points on this clone: A junction boundary mismatches the germline segment, possibly from a read error. The CDR3 region has the DNA TGTGCCCTAGCCCGACAGGGCACTGAATCTTTCTTT. Translating it yields CALARQGTESFF. V is TRBV30 and J is TRBJ1-1; 7 bases line up with TRBD1. The V gene's germline CDR1 is GTSNPN and CDR2 SVGIG (reference sequence). The CDR3 length is 12 residues.

In this sample, this clone turned up a few times. The chain carries TRBV12-3 or TRBV12-4 and TRBJ2-1; D call uncertain. The CDR3 spans 16 residues. The V end lost 2 bases, the J end lost 0 bases, and 11 bases lay between the germline ends. The CDR3 is CASSLMRPVSYNEQFF. The CDR3 DNA follows: TGTGCCAGCAGTTTAATGCGACCCGTCTCCTACAATGAGCAGTTCTTC.

This clone was observed many times. The chain recombines TRBV15 with TRBJ1-6; TRBD1 is a possible D gene (5 bases). Looked up from germline, CDR1 is LNHNV and CDR2 is YYDKDF (reference sequence). Trimming took off 0 bases at V and 7 bases at J, with 7 bases between the two ends. This CDR3 comprises 14 residues. CDR3 sequence (DNA): TGTGCCACCAGCAGAGACAGGGAGAATTCACCCCTCCACTTT. This gives the protein CATSRDRENSPLHF.

The V gene is TRBV28, the J gene TRBJ1-3; D perhaps matches TRBD1 (6 bases). The CDR3 consists of 15 residues. The germline V gene has CDR1 MDHEN and CDR2 SYDVKM. V lost 3 bases and J lost 1, with 10 bases in between. In nucleotides, the CDR3 is TGTGCCAGCAGTTTCGGGGGGCTATCTGGAAACACCATATATTTT. Protein sequence: CASSFGGLSGNTIYF.

In this sample, this clone turned up a few times. A much larger clone lies one base from this, so it may be a read error. In DNA form, the CDR3 reads TGTGCCAGCAGCCAAGTGCCTAGCGGGAAAGATGCGCAGTATTTT. This sequence encodes CASSQVPSGKDAQYF. The chain recombines TRBV3-1 with TRBJ2-3; TRBD2 agrees at 9 bases. The CDR3 covers 15 residues. Germline assignment: CDR1 LGHDT and CDR2 YNNKEL (reference sequence).

This clone was observed at least ten times. The J gene is TRBJ1-2, the V gene TRBV11-1; D gene uncertain. The V end lost 3 bases, the J end lost 7 bases, and 15 bases lay between the germline ends. Germline V lookup: CDR1 SGHAT, CDR2 FQDESV (reference sequence). The CDR3 length is 14 residues. CDR3 bases: TGTGCCAGCAGCTTTTCATCGGCGAGTGGTGGCTACACCTTC. Amino acid sequence: CASSFSSASGGYTF.

This clone showed up many times. A much larger clone differs by one base, so this may be a read error. This chain links TRBV2 with TRBJ2-5, with a possible D match to TRBD2 (5 bases). Per the germline V gene, CDR1 is SNHLY and CDR2 is FYNNEI. The CDR3 extends over 14 amino acids. Deletions cut 5 bases from V and 1 base from J, with 11 bases between. Written as DNA, the CDR3 is TGTGCCAGCAGTTCGGGAACCATCCAAGAGACCCAGTACTTC. Protein sequence: CASSSGTIQETQYF.

CDR3 in amino acids: CASSSRGTGGYGYTF. CDR3 bases: TGTGCCAGCAGTTCCCGGGGGACGGGGGGATATGGCTACACCTTC. The gene calls are TRBV12-3 or TRBV12-4 and TRBJ1-2; TRBD1 is a possible D gene (5 bases). This CDR3 has 15 amino acids. The ends were cut back, 4 bases at V and 5 bases at J, with 17 bases in the middle.

This clone was found a few times. The chain joins TRBV6-1 to TRBJ1-3; the D gene is possibly TRBD1 (5 bases). Germline V gene sequence: CDR1 MNHNS, CDR2 SASEGT. The germline V and J ends were trimmed by 3 bases and 2 bases, with 8 bases remaining between them. The CDR3 covers 14 residues. The CDR3 DNA reads as TGTGCCAGCAGTGAGCAGGGCACTGGAAACACCATATATTTT. This gives the protein CASSEQGTGNTIYF.

This clone was seen more than once but under ten times. V usage is TRBV20-1 and J usage is TRBJ2-7, with 7 bases identical to TRBD2. Germline CDR1 DFQATT, CDR2 SNEGSKA (reference sequence). The CDR3 runs 14 residues. Trimming removed 0 bases from V and 3 bases from J; junction bases left unmatched: 5. The CDR3 DNA follows: TGCAGTGCTAGAGACCGAGCGGGGTACTACGAGCAGTACTTC. Its translation: CSARDRAGYYEQYF.

The chain links TRBV28 to TRBJ2-3, with TRBD2 matching 7 bases. The CDR3 length is 16 residues. Germline V CDR1 and CDR2: MDHEN, SYDVKM. V was pared by 3 bases and J by 4 bases, with 10 bases of the junction left unmatched. CDR3 region: CASSLVTGGGADTQYF. The CDR3 nucleotides read TGTGCCAGCAGTTTGGTAACGGGAGGTGGGGCAGATACGCAGTATTTT. Based on the CDR3 plus reference TRBV28 and TRBJ2-3, the full variable domain is DVKVTQSSRYLVKRTGEKVFLECVQDMDHENMFWYRQDPGLGLRLIYFSYDVKMKEKGDIPEGYSVSREKKERFSLILESASTNQTSMYLCASSLVTGGGADTQYFGPGTRLTVL.

V usage is TRBV11-2 and J usage is TRBJ1-2, with 9 bases lining up with TRBD1. CDR1 is SGHAT, CDR2 FQNNGV, per germline. Trimming removed 4 bases from V and 0 bases from J; junction bases left unmatched: 9. The CDR3 sequence is 17 residues long. Written as DNA, the CDR3 is TGTGCCAGCAGCTCCGGACAGGGGAGCACCCCTAACTATGGCTACACCTTC. Translating gives CASSSGQGSTPNYGYTF.

There are a few counts of this clone. This chain links TRBV19 with TRBJ1-1; D unclear. Trimming took off 5 bases at V and 0 bases at J, with 10 bases between the two ends. CDR3 length: 14 amino acids. Germline lookup yields CDR1 LNHDA and CDR2 SQIVND (reference sequence). CDR3 amino acids: CASSVQSMNTEAFF. The CDR3 nucleotides are TGTGCCAGTAGTGTACAGTCCATGAACACTGAAGCTTTCTTT. The full variable domain, completed using reference TRBV19 and TRBJ1-1, is DGGITQSPKYLFRKEGQNVTLSCEQNLNHDAMYWYRQDPGQGLRLIYYSQIVNDFQKGDIAEGYSVSREKKESFPLTVTSAQKNPTAFYLCASSVQSMNTEAFFGQGTRLTVV.

This clone was observed at least ten times. The chain is built from TRBV28 and TRBJ2-1; D tentatively fits TRBD1 or TRBD2 (5 bases each). The germline gives CDR1 MDHEN, CDR2 SYDVKM. This CDR3 has 13 residues. V lost 6 bases and J lost 16, with 22 bases in between. The CDR3 protein is CASSTNPGLGDFF. CDR3 nucleotide sequence: TGTGCCAGCAGCACAAACCCGGGATTGGGGGATTTCTTC.

With regard to this clone: A much larger clone lies a single base off, so this may be a read error. This sample includes further DNA sequences coding for the same CDR3. V usage is TRBV5-6 and J usage is TRBJ2-7, with 8 positions matching TRBD2. V lost 4 bases and J lost 3; bases outside the gene matches: 6. Germline CDR1 is SGHDT and CDR2 is YYEEEE. The CDR3 extends over 14 amino acids. CDR3 sequence: CASSPRGGSYEQYF. The CDR3 nucleotides read TGTGCCAGCAGCCCCCGGGGGGGTAGCTACGAGCAGTACTTC. Full variable domain (remainder filled in from reference TRBV5-6 and TRBJ2-7): DAGVTQSPTHLIKTRGQQVTLRCSPKSGHDTVSWYQQALGQGPQFIFQYYEEEERQRGNFPDRFSGHQFPNYSSELNVNALLLGDSALYLCASSPRGGSYEQYFGPGTRLTVT.

The table lists this clone with a few counts. The rearrangement links TRBV6-2 or TRBV6-3 to TRBJ2-7; D not resolved. Germline assignment: CDR1 MNHEY and CDR2 SVGEGT. CDR3 length: 14 amino acids. V was cut by 6 bases and J by 1 base, with 13 bases left in between. The CDR3 bases are TGTGCCAGCAGCCCGGACGGACCATCCTACGAGCAGTACTTC. This translates into CASSPDGPSYEQYF.

In this sample, this clone turned up once. The CDR3: CASSLVGSTDTQYF. The CDR3 DNA is TGCGCCAGCAGCTTGGTGGGCAGCACAGATACGCAGTATTTT. This chain uses TRBV5-1 with TRBJ2-3; D is ambiguous. Trimming cost V 0 bases and J 0 bases, with 5 bases left between them. The CDR3 extends over 14 amino acids. Germline V CDR1 and CDR2: SGHRS, YFSETQ.

This clone was seen many times. V gene TRBV6-4 combines with J gene TRBJ2-1; tentatively, D is TRBD2 (5 bases). The CDR3 is 13 amino acids. Trimming stripped 8 bases from V and 10 bases from J, with 18 bases between. The germline CDR1 and CDR2 sequences are MRHNA and SNTAGT. CDR3 region: CASGSGVVGEQFF. DNA of the CDR3: TGTGCCAGCGGCTCCGGGGTAGTAGGGGAGCAGTTCTTC.

This clone was detected ten times or more. This chain joins TRBV19 and TRBJ1-4, with TRBD1 identical over 7 bases. The CDR3 contains 15 residues. The germline V gene has CDR1 LNHDA and CDR2 SQIVND (reference sequence). The V gene end was trimmed by 5 bases and the J gene end by 3 bases; junction bases not matched to a gene: 6. DNA for the CDR3: TGTGCCAGTAGTCCCGCCGGGACAGCTAATGAAAAACTGTTTTTT. Amino acid sequence: CASSPAGTANEKLFF. The full variable domain, in which reference TRBV19 and TRBJ1-4 provide the parts outside the CDR3, is DGGITQSPKYLFRKEGQNVTLSCEQNLNHDAMYWYRQDPGQGLRLIYYSQIVNDFQKGDIAEGYSVSREKKESFPLTVTSAQKNPTAFYLCASSPAGTANEKLFFGSGTQLSVL.

This rearrangement joins TRBV27 to TRBJ2-7; D call uncertain. Germline-derived CDR1 and CDR2 are MNHEY and SMNVEV (reference sequence). This CDR3 has 13 amino acids. V lost 10 bases and J lost 5, with 18 bases in between. CDR3 DNA sequence: TGTGCCATCTCTTTCAGCGTGAGCGACGAGCAGTACTTC. Its protein is CAISFSVSDEQYF.